These T cell receptor beta chains were read from a single sample in a study of CD8+ T cells in alopecia areata. Profiling relied on immunoSEQ multiplex PCR, and the TCRdb table lists in-frame clones only, not all of them. The top ten clones hold 51% of a sample with tens of thousands of clones, 44% of them seen once. The sequencing input was NKG2D-low CD8+ T cells sorted from blood. The receptor source for this set is a human donor with alopecia areata. Both conserved end residues are part of each CDR3. Each record gives: J gene, clone size, V gene, D gene, CDR3 protein, CDR3 DNA. The D gene is left open where the match is weak. Clone size is stated in some rows and not others, as once, few, many or a class when expanded.

>TRBJ2-2|many|TRBV19|-
CASSVGASVSSGELFF
TGTGCCAGTAGCGTGGGTGCCTCGGTCTCATCGGGGGAGCTGTTTTTT
>TRBJ2-1|few|TRBV7-9|-
CASSLAGTDNEQFF
TGTGCCAGCAGCTTAGCGGGGACCGACAATGAGCAGTTCTTC
>TRBJ1-6|few|TRBV23-1|-
CASSHLLRDRGTNSPLHF
TGCGCCAGCAGCCATTTGCTGAGGGACCGAGGAACCAATTCACCCCTCCACTTT
>TRBJ1-1|-|TRBV7-6|-
CASSLAAVNTEAFF
TGTGCCAGCAGCTTAGCAGCGGTGAACACTGAAGCTTTCTTT
>TRBJ2-7|-|TRBV14|-
CASSPLRDTYEQYF
TGTGCCAGCAGCCCCCTGAGGGATACCTACGAGCAGTACTTC
>TRBJ2-5|once|TRBV4-1|TRBD2
CASSPEGLLAGGETQYF
TGCGCCAGCAGCCCTGAGGGATTACTAGCGGGAGGAGAGACCCAGTACTTC
>TRBJ2-1|-|TRBV7-9|-
CASSFDSSYNEQFF
TGTGCCAGCAGCTTTGACAGCTCCTACAATGAGCAGTTCTTC
>TRBJ1-6|-|TRBV11-2|-
CASSLGYGSPLHF
TGTGCCAGCAGCTTAGGTTACGGATCACCCCTCCACTTT
>TRBJ2-1|-|TRBV9|-
CASSAGTPREEQFF
TGTGCCAGCAGCGCCGGGACTCCTCGTGAGGAGCAGTTCTTC
>TRBJ2-2|few|TRBV10-3|-
CAISETGELFF
TGTGCCATCAGTGAAACCGGGGAGCTGTTTTTT
>TRBJ1-3|few|TRBV9|-
CASSVQGDSGNTIYF
TGTGCCAGCAGCGTTCAGGGAGACTCTGGAAACACCATATATTTT
>TRBJ2-4|-|TRBV28|-
CASGATRENIQYF
TGTGCCAGCGGCGCTACTCGGGAAAACATTCAGTACTTC
>TRBJ2-7|few|TRBV28|-
CASSFNSEQYF
TGTGCCAGCAGTTTTAACAGCGAGCAGTACTTC
>TRBJ2-7|-|TRBV28|-
CASSLGSSSYEQYF
TGTGCCAGCAGTTTGGGGTCCAGCTCCTACGAGCAGTACTTC
>TRBJ1-1|-|TRBV4-2|TRBD1
CASSQKTGANTEAFF
TGTGCCAGCAGCCAGAAGACAGGGGCGAACACTGAAGCTTTCTTT
>TRBJ2-7|-|TRBV7-9|-
CASSSDLYEQYF
TGTGCCAGCAGCTCGGACCTCTACGAGCAGTACTTC
>TRBJ1-4|-|TRBV7-2|-
CASSLIGWLTNEKLFF
TGTGCCAGCAGCTTAATTGGCTGGTTGACTAATGAAAAACTGTTTTTT
>TRBJ2-1|-|TRBV6-5|-
CASSLGRRNEQFF
TGTGCCAGCAGTCTGGGACGGCGGAATGAGCAGTTCTTC
>TRBJ2-1|many|TRBV10-3|-
CAISEGGDGLDNEQFF
TGTGCCATCAGTGAAGGGGGGGACGGTTTGGACAATGAGCAGTTCTTC
>TRBJ2-1|-|TRBV20-1|-
CSGRVVNEQFF
TGCAGTGGCAGAGTAGTCAATGAGCAGTTCTTC
>TRBJ2-1|-|TRBV9|TRBD1
CASSAPTLDRGSNNEQFF
TGTGCCAGCAGCGCCCCCACCCTGGACAGGGGATCGAACAATGAGCAGTTCTTC
>TRBJ2-7|-|TRBV6-6|TRBD2
CASSQLAGVTYEQYF
TGTGCCAGCAGTCAACTAGCGGGAGTAACCTACGAGCAGTACTTC
>TRBJ1-1|-|TRBV5-1|-
CASSSSSITEAFF
TGCGCCAGCAGCTCCTCGTCGATCACTGAAGCTTTCTTT
>TRBJ1-5|-|TRBV2|-
CASSGGNQPQHF
TGTGCCAGCAGTGGAGGGAATCAGCCCCAGCATTTT
>TRBJ2-3|few|TRBV7-8|-
CASSGRDRNTDTQYF
TGTGCCAGCAGCGGCAGGGACCGCAACACAGATACGCAGTATTTT
>TRBJ1-1|-|TRBV9|-
CASSVAGDGYTEAFF
TGTGCCAGCAGCGTAGCGGGAGATGGTTATACTGAAGCTTTCTTT
>TRBJ1-6|-|TRBV25-1|-
CASSVWDGNSPLHF
TGTGCCAGCAGTGTGTGGGACGGTAATTCACCCCTCCACTTT
>TRBJ1-2|-|TRBV4-1|-
CASSQEGGYTF
TGCGCCAGCAGCCAAGAAGGGGGCTACACCTTC
>TRBJ1-2|-|TRBV7-8|-
CASSYGSLYGYTF
TGTGCCAGCAGCTACGGTTCCCTCTATGGCTACACCTTC
>TRBJ2-1|-|TRBV5-1|-
CASSITRTGSYNEQFF
TGCGCCAGCAGCATAACTCGGACGGGTTCCTACAATGAGCAGTTCTTC
>TRBJ2-5|-|TRBV7-9|TRBD2
CASRPKRGEETQYF
TGTGCCAGCAGACCAAAGCGGGGGGAAGAGACCCAGTACTTC
>TRBJ2-1|-|TRBV5-1|TRBD2
CASSSPSGFISYNEQFF
TGCGCCAGCAGCTCACCTAGCGGGTTCATCTCCTACAATGAGCAGTTCTTC
>TRBJ2-7|-|TRBV7-6|-
CASSLTVNEQYF
TGTGCCAGCAGCTTAACAGTTAACGAGCAGTACTTC
>TRBJ2-2|few|TRBV13|-
CASSLRRELAGELFF
TGTGCCAGCAGCTTAAGAAGGGAATTGGCCGGGGAGCTGTTTTTT
>TRBJ2-1|few|TRBV11-2|-
CASSFGWGNEQFF
TGTGCCAGCAGCTTTGGCTGGGGCAATGAGCAGTTCTTC
>TRBJ2-7|-|TRBV25-1|-
CASSELGVGSSTYEQYF
TGTGCCAGCAGTGAATTAGGAGTCGGCAGTTCCACCTACGAGCAGTACTTC
>TRBJ1-2|-|TRBV2|-
CASSPGTGRKGYTF
TGTGCCAGCAGCCCCGGGACCGGGCGGAAAGGCTACACCTTC
>TRBJ2-7|-|TRBV2|TRBD1
CASLDRGRREQYF
TGTGCCAGTTTGGACAGGGGGCGTCGCGAGCAGTACTTC
>TRBJ2-1|few|TRBV19|TRBD2
CASRVLAGIDEQFF
TGTGCCAGTAGGGTACTAGCGGGGATCGATGAGCAGTTCTTC